Listed below are T cell receptor beta chains from one sample, sequenced in a study of technical replicates of blood from several donors. Sequencing used immunoSEQ multiplex PCR; TCRdb keeps in-frame clones, though not all of them. The sample carries approximately 79,000 clones, approximately 97% recorded once. Sequences were obtained from T cells isolated from PBMCs. These receptors originate from a human donor in good health. The CDR3 runs from the conserved cysteine through the conserved F or W. Fields, in order: clone size, J gene, V gene, D gene, CDR3 protein, CDR3 DNA. A D gene is named only where the DNA matches it firmly. Not all rows give a size; the values are once, few, many and, for expanded clones, a class.

clone_size: .
j_call: TRBJ2-7
v_call: TRBV4-1
d_call: TRBD1
cdr3_aa: CASSQGRDRVHEQYF
cdr3_nt: TGCGCCAGCAGCCAAGGCCGGGACAGGGTCCACGAGCAGTACTTC

clone_size: .
j_call: TRBJ1-1
v_call: TRBV2
d_call: .
cdr3_aa: CASSEGYTMNTEAFF
cdr3_nt: TGTGCCAGCAGTGAAGGGTACACCATGAACACTGAAGCTTTCTTT

clone_size: once
j_call: TRBJ1-4
v_call: TRBV6-4
d_call: TRBD1
cdr3_aa: CARPGQGIQKLFF
cdr3_nt: TGTGCCAGACCGGGACAGGGGATACAAAAACTGTTTTTT

clone_size: .
j_call: TRBJ2-7
v_call: TRBV27
d_call: TRBD2
cdr3_aa: CASSLTSDSSYEQYF
cdr3_nt: TGTGCCAGCAGTTTAACTAGCGATAGCTCCTACGAGCAGTACTTC

clone_size: .
j_call: TRBJ1-4
v_call: TRBV7-9
d_call: .
cdr3_aa: CASSAPNRDNEKLFF
cdr3_nt: TGTGCCAGCAGCGCTCCTAACAGGGATAATGAAAAACTGTTTTTT

clone_size: .
j_call: TRBJ2-3
v_call: TRBV7-9
d_call: TRBD2
cdr3_aa: CASSLEGLASDTQYF
cdr3_nt: TGTGCCAGCAGCTTAGAGGGACTAGCGTCAGATACGCAGTATTTT

clone_size: .
j_call: TRBJ2-1
v_call: TRBV21-1
d_call: .
cdr3_aa: CASSKAKRGGRDNEQFF
cdr3_nt: TGTGCCAGCAGCAAAGCCAAGCGGGGGGGCCGGGACAATGAGCAGTTCTTC

clone_size: .
j_call: TRBJ2-7
v_call: TRBV30
d_call: .
cdr3_aa: CAWNGRLDSYEQYF
cdr3_nt: TGTGCCTGGAACGGGAGACTAGACTCCTACGAGCAGTACTTC

clone_size: .
j_call: TRBJ2-7
v_call: TRBV4-1
d_call: TRBD2
cdr3_aa: CASSQLSRTSGGYEQYF
cdr3_nt: TGCGCCAGCAGCCAATTGTCCAGGACTAGCGGGGGGTACGAGCAGTACTTC

clone_size: .
j_call: TRBJ1-5
v_call: TRBV27
d_call: .
cdr3_aa: CASSLFFPTGGFNQPQHF
cdr3_nt: TGTGCCAGCAGTTTATTTTTTCCGACAGGCGGGTTTAATCAGCCCCAGCATTTT

clone_size: few
j_call: TRBJ2-5
v_call: TRBV11-2
d_call: .
cdr3_aa: CASSPGQQETQYF
cdr3_nt: TGTGCCAGCAGCCCGGGACAACAAGAGACCCAGTACTTC

clone_size: .
j_call: TRBJ2-6
v_call: TRBV4-2
d_call: TRBD1
cdr3_aa: CASSQVPGQGIFSGANVLTF
cdr3_nt: TGTGCCAGCAGCCAAGTTCCGGGACAGGGGATTTTCTCCGGGGCCAACGTCCTGACTTTC

clone_size: .
j_call: TRBJ2-1
v_call: TRBV9
d_call: .
cdr3_aa: CASSVVVGGDHNEQFF
cdr3_nt: TGTGCCAGCAGCGTAGTGGTTGGAGGGGACCACAATGAGCAGTTCTTC

clone_size: .
j_call: TRBJ2-3
v_call: TRBV27
d_call: TRBD1
cdr3_aa: CASERKGQGAFTDTQYF
cdr3_nt: TGTGCCAGCGAGAGAAAAGGACAGGGGGCCTTCACAGATACGCAGTATTTT

clone_size: .
j_call: TRBJ1-1
v_call: TRBV5-4
d_call: .
cdr3_aa: CASSSKQGNTEAFF
cdr3_nt: TGTGCCAGCAGCTCAAAACAGGGGAACACTGAAGCTTTCTTT

clone_size: once
j_call: TRBJ2-1
v_call: TRBV7-6
d_call: TRBD2
cdr3_aa: CASSPWTSGDNEQFF
cdr3_nt: TGTGCCAGCAGCCCGTGGACTAGCGGCGACAATGAGCAGTTCTTC

clone_size: .
j_call: TRBJ1-2
v_call: TRBV19
d_call: TRBD1
cdr3_aa: CASSTPTGTGFINYGYTF
cdr3_nt: TGTGCCAGTAGTACGCCGACCGGGACAGGGTTTATCAACTATGGCTACACCTTC

clone_size: .
j_call: TRBJ2-2
v_call: TRBV6-1
d_call: .
cdr3_aa: CASSTPSANTGELFF
cdr3_nt: TGTGCCAGCAGTACCCCTAGCGCGAACACCGGGGAGCTGTTTTTT

clone_size: .
j_call: TRBJ1-2
v_call: TRBV2
d_call: TRBD1
cdr3_aa: CASNKWDSDYYGYTF
cdr3_nt: TGTGCCAGCAATAAGTGGGACAGTGATTACTATGGCTACACCTTC

clone_size: .
j_call: TRBJ2-1
v_call: TRBV30
d_call: TRBD2
cdr3_aa: CAWIPQGGLAGSNNEQFF
cdr3_nt: TGTGCCTGGATTCCCCAGGGGGGACTAGCGGGAAGCAACAATGAGCAGTTCTTC

clone_size: .
j_call: TRBJ2-7
v_call: TRBV21-1
d_call: .
cdr3_aa: CASSKGKRETTYEQYF
cdr3_nt: TGTGCCAGCAGCAAAGGAAAGCGGGAAACTACCTACGAGCAGTACTTC

clone_size: .
j_call: TRBJ2-7
v_call: TRBV28
d_call: .
cdr3_aa: CASSFSSEQYF
cdr3_nt: TGTGCCAGCAGTTTTAGTTCCGAGCAGTACTTC

clone_size: once
j_call: TRBJ2-5
v_call: TRBV5-1
d_call: TRBD1
cdr3_aa: CASRRTGAETQYF
cdr3_nt: TGCGCCAGCCGTCGGACAGGGGCTGAGACCCAGTACTTC

clone_size: .
j_call: TRBJ1-1
v_call: TRBV19
d_call: TRBD1
cdr3_aa: CASFRSIGQGSTEAFF
cdr3_nt: TGTGCCAGTTTTAGGTCGATTGGACAGGGTAGTACTGAAGCTTTCTTT

clone_size: .
j_call: TRBJ1-5
v_call: TRBV30
d_call: .
cdr3_aa: CAWSRAGNQPQHF
cdr3_nt: TGTGCCTGGAGCAGGGCAGGTAATCAGCCCCAGCATTTT

clone_size: once
j_call: TRBJ1-1
v_call: TRBV6-5
d_call: .
cdr3_aa: CASSYSRGWTEAFF
cdr3_nt: TGTGCCAGCAGTTACTCTAGGGGGTGGACTGAAGCTTTCTTT

clone_size: .
j_call: TRBJ2-5
v_call: TRBV4-1
d_call: .
cdr3_aa: CASSQGTYETQYF
cdr3_nt: TGCGCCAGCAGCCAAGGGACTTATGAGACCCAGTACTTC

clone_size: .
j_call: TRBJ2-7
v_call: TRBV27
d_call: .
cdr3_aa: CASSLGNSYEQYF
cdr3_nt: TGTGCCAGCAGTTTGGGCAACTCCTACGAGCAGTACTTC

clone_size: .
j_call: TRBJ2-6
v_call: TRBV19
d_call: .
cdr3_aa: CGTGSGANVLTF
cdr3_nt: TGTGGTACAGGCTCTGGGGCCAACGTCCTGACTTTC

clone_size: .
j_call: TRBJ2-1
v_call: TRBV15
d_call: TRBD2
cdr3_aa: CATSIDSGAYNEQFF
cdr3_nt: TGTGCCACCAGCATCGATAGCGGGGCCTACAATGAGCAGTTCTTC

clone_size: .
j_call: TRBJ1-2
v_call: TRBV6-5
d_call: .
cdr3_aa: CASSYHRTYGYTF
cdr3_nt: TGTGCCAGCAGTTACCACAGAACCTATGGCTACACCTTC

clone_size: once
j_call: TRBJ2-7
v_call: TRBV4-2
d_call: .
cdr3_aa: CASSQDTGIYEQYF
cdr3_nt: TGTGCCAGCAGCCAAGATACAGGGATCTACGAGCAGTACTTC

clone_size: .
j_call: TRBJ2-7
v_call: TRBV2
d_call: .
cdr3_aa: CASSGGGATSYEQYF
cdr3_nt: TGTGCCAGCAGTGGAGGGGGGGCGACCTCCTACGAGCAGTACTTC

clone_size: .
j_call: TRBJ2-1
v_call: TRBV5-6
d_call: TRBD1
cdr3_aa: CASSERTGGRWNEQFF
cdr3_nt: TGTGCCAGCAGCGAACGGACAGGGGGCAGGTGGAATGAGCAGTTCTTC

clone_size: .
j_call: TRBJ2-5
v_call: TRBV4-1
d_call: TRBD2
cdr3_aa: CASSQDGVAGLLETQYF
cdr3_nt: TGCGCCAGCAGCCAAGACGGAGTAGCGGGGCTGTTGGAGACCCAGTACTTC

clone_size: .
j_call: TRBJ2-7
v_call: TRBV5-1
d_call: .
cdr3_aa: CASSLDREQYF
cdr3_nt: TGCGCCAGCAGCTTGGACCGGGAGCAGTACTTC

clone_size: few
j_call: TRBJ1-1
v_call: TRBV27
d_call: TRBD1
cdr3_aa: CASRGQRNTEAFF
cdr3_nt: TGTGCCAGCAGGGGACAGAGGAACACTGAAGCTTTCTTT

clone_size: .
j_call: TRBJ1-1
v_call: TRBV18
d_call: .
cdr3_aa: CASSPLPLRNTEAFF
cdr3_nt: TGTGCCAGCTCACCACTCCCCCTCAGGAACACTGAAGCTTTCTTT

clone_size: .
j_call: TRBJ1-5
v_call: TRBV28
d_call: .
cdr3_aa: CASRRGQPQHF
cdr3_nt: TGTGCCAGTCGTAGAGGCCAGCCCCAGCATTTT

clone_size: once
j_call: TRBJ1-3
v_call: TRBV30
d_call: .
cdr3_aa: CACQQAGLARNTIYF
cdr3_nt: TGTGCCTGTCAACAGGCAGGGTTGGCACGAAACACCATATATTTT

clone_size: .
j_call: TRBJ1-6
v_call: TRBV6-5
d_call: TRBD1
cdr3_aa: CASSYGTGESAPLHF
cdr3_nt: TGTGCCAGCAGTTACGGGACAGGGGAATCGGCACCCCTCCACTTT

clone_size: .
j_call: TRBJ2-7
v_call: TRBV6-5
d_call: TRBD2
cdr3_aa: CASSYGAGSTYEQYF
cdr3_nt: TGTGCCAGCAGTTACGGAGCGGGAAGTACGTACGAGCAGTACTTC

clone_size: .
j_call: TRBJ2-4
v_call: TRBV28
d_call: TRBD1
cdr3_aa: CASSYPPTGTGLFQYF
cdr3_nt: TGTGCCAGCAGTTACCCCCCTACCGGGACAGGGCTCTTTCAGTACTTC

clone_size: .
j_call: TRBJ2-7
v_call: TRBV28
d_call: TRBD2
cdr3_aa: CASSSRLAESYEQYF
cdr3_nt: TGTGCCAGCAGTTCTCGACTAGCGGAGTCCTACGAGCAGTACTTC

clone_size: .
j_call: TRBJ2-1
v_call: TRBV30
d_call: .
cdr3_aa: CAWSVGSGEQFF
cdr3_nt: TGTGCCTGGAGTGTCGGGTCGGGTGAGCAGTTCTTC

clone_size: .
j_call: TRBJ1-3
v_call: TRBV19
d_call: .
cdr3_aa: CASSISGIGNTIYF
cdr3_nt: TGTGCCAGTAGTATCTCAGGGATAGGAAACACCATATATTTT

clone_size: .
j_call: TRBJ2-3
v_call: TRBV9
d_call: .
cdr3_aa: CASSVVLTGDTLDTQYF
cdr3_nt: TGTGCCAGCAGCGTAGTGTTAACGGGGGATACTCTCGATACGCAGTATTTT

clone_size: .
j_call: TRBJ2-5
v_call: TRBV5-6
d_call: TRBD1
cdr3_aa: CASSPGQGVQYF
cdr3_nt: TGTGCCAGCAGTCCCGGACAGGGCGTCCAGTACTTC

clone_size: .
j_call: TRBJ2-2
v_call: TRBV6-1
d_call: TRBD2
cdr3_aa: CASTWLAGDTGELFF
cdr3_nt: TGTGCCAGCACTTGGTTAGCGGGAGACACCGGGGAGCTGTTTTTT

clone_size: .
j_call: TRBJ2-5
v_call: TRBV6-5
d_call: TRBD2
cdr3_aa: CASSYSLAGGPQTQYF
cdr3_nt: TGTGCCAGCAGTTACTCCCTAGCGGGAGGGCCGCAGACCCAGTACTTC

clone_size: .
j_call: TRBJ2-7
v_call: TRBV6-5
d_call: TRBD2
cdr3_aa: CASSPAGQYEQYF
cdr3_nt: TGTGCCAGCAGTCCAGCGGGGCAATACGAGCAGTACTTC

clone_size: .
j_call: TRBJ1-5
v_call: TRBV19
d_call: .
cdr3_aa: CASTPWRTDFNQPQHF
cdr3_nt: TGTGCCAGTACCCCCTGGCGGACAGACTTTAATCAGCCCCAGCATTTT